This is a list of T cell receptor beta chains from one sample in a study of blood T cell repertoires in COVID-19. Produced via immunoSEQ multiplex PCR; TCRdb's table is partial and in-frame only. The sample consists of roughly 250,000 clones, around nine tenths of them appearing once. Sequencing was carried out using peripheral blood. These receptors all stem from a man aged 35 to 55 who had recovered from COVID-19. Both conserved end residues are part of each CDR3. A D gene is named only where the DNA matches it firmly. Clone size is shown for a subset of rows, as once, few, many or a class of expanded clone.

d_gene	j_gene	abundance	v_gene	CDR3aa	CDR3nt
-	TRBJ2-5	-	TRBV2	CASSGGRGETQYF	TGTGCCAGCAGTGGTGGGAGAGGGGAGACCCAGTACTTC
TRBD2	TRBJ2-7	-	TRBV19	CASSRAGGSGNYEQYF	TGTGCCAGTAGTAGGGCTGGGGGTAGCGGGAATTACGAGCAGTACTTC
TRBD2	TRBJ2-7	-	TRBV2	CASSELPSLAGIRYEQYF	TGTGCCAGCAGTGAACTACCATCTCTAGCGGGCATTCGCTACGAGCAGTACTTC
-	TRBJ1-4	-	TRBV5-1	CASRQGPTNEKLFF	TGCGCCAGCAGACAGGGCCCGACTAATGAAAAACTGTTTTTT
-	TRBJ2-7	-	TRBV2	CASSEWAGDEYEQYF	TGTGCCAGCAGTGAATGGGCAGGGGACGAATACGAGCAGTACTTC
-	TRBJ1-5	-	TRBV29-1	CSVEMGAGQPQHF	TGCAGCGTTGAAATGGGGGCGGGCCAGCCCCAGCATTTT
-	TRBJ2-5	-	TRBV24-1	CATSDLKDKQYF	TGTGCCACCAGTGATTTGAAGGACAAACAGTACTTC
TRBD1	TRBJ1-4	-	TRBV5-7	CASSSVTGDPDEKLFF	TGTGCCAGCAGCTCGGTTACAGGGGACCCAGATGAAAAACTGTTTTTT
TRBD1	TRBJ1-2	-	TRBV6-6	CASSYSGTGSFGYTF	TGTGCCAGCAGTTACTCGGGGACAGGATCCTTTGGCTACACCTTC
TRBD2	TRBJ2-3	once	TRBV27	CASSLPTSGRAADTQYF	TGTGCCAGCAGTTTACCGACTAGCGGGAGGGCGGCAGATACGCAGTATTTT
TRBD1	TRBJ2-2	-	TRBV18	CASSPGQGNTGELFF	TGTGCCAGCTCACCCGGACAGGGGAACACCGGGGAGCTGTTTTTT
-	TRBJ2-2	-	TRBV29-1	CSVALFAGELFF	TGCAGCGTTGCCCTTTTTGCCGGGGAGCTGTTTTTT